Listed here is a single TCR beta chain. Its target is not known. The data stem from a study of cytomegalovirus exposure and HLA in healthy donors. Whole-study findings and limits: Across donors, sequencing depth was assumed by presence/absence analyses to be roughly uniform.

PCR used 60 Vbeta primers and 13 Jbeta primers. Sequencing used immunoSEQ multiplex PCR; TCRdb keeps in-frame clones, though not all of them. The sample records 110,000 to 150,000 clones, about two thirds being singletons. V shed 1 base, J shed 14 bases, and the junction held 9 bases outside the gene matches. Germline assignment: CDR1 SGHAT and CDR2 FQNNGV. The CDR3 runs to 13 residues. Sample: PBMCs. The clonotype comes from a man in his 60s in good health and CMV-seronegative. This rearrangement joins TRBV11-2 to TRBJ1-2; TRBD1 matches 8 bases. CDR3 loop: CASSLAPDRGTTF. CDR3 in DNA: TGTGCCAGCAGCTTAGCCCCAGACAGGGGTACGACCTTC.